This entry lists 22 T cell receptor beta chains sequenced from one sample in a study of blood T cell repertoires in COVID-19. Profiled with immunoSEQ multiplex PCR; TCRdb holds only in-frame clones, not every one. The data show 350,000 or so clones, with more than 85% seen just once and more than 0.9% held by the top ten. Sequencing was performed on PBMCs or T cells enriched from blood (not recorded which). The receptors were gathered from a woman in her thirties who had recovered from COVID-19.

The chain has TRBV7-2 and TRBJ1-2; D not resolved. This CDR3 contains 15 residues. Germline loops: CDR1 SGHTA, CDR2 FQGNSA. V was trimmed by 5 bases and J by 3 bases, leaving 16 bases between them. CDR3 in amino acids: CASSPAIGADYGYTF. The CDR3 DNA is TGTGCCAGCAGCCCCGCAATCGGTGCTGACTATGGCTACACCTTC.

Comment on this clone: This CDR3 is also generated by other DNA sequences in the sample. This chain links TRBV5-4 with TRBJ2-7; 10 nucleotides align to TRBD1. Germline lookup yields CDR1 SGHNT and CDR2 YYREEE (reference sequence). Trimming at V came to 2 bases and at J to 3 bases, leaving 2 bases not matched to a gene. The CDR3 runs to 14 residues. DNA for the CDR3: TGTGCCAGCAGCTTAAGGACAGGGGGCTACGAGCAGTACTTC. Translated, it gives CASSLRTGGYEQYF.

CDR3 nucleotides: TGTGCCAGCAGTAGACAGGACTATGGCTACACCTTC. This codes for CASSRQDYGYTF. The chain recombines TRBV11-2 with TRBJ1-2; D is perhaps TRBD1 (6 bases). V lost 6 bases and J lost 3, with 8 bases in between. This CDR3 contains 12 residues. From germline, CDR1 is SGHAT and CDR2 FQNNGV.

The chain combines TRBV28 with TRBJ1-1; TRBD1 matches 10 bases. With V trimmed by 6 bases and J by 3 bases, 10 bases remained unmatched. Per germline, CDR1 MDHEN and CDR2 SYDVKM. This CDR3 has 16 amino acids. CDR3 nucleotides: TGTGCCAGCAGGAAAAGGACAGGGGGTCTCGACACTGAAGCTTTCTTT. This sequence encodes CASRKRTGGLDTEAFF.

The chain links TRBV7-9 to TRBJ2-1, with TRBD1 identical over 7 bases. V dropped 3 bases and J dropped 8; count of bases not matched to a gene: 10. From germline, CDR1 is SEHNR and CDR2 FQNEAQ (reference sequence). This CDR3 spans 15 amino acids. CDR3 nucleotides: TGTGCCAGCAGCTTGAGGGGGCAACTGGTCGATGAGCAGTTCTTC. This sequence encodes CASSLRGQLVDEQFF. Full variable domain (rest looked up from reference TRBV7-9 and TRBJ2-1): DTGVSQNPRHKITKRGQNVTFRCDPISEHNRLYWYRQTLGQGPEFLTYFQNEAQLEKSRLLSDRFSAERPKGSFSTLEIQRTEQGDSAMYLCASSLRGQLVDEQFFGPGTRLTVL.

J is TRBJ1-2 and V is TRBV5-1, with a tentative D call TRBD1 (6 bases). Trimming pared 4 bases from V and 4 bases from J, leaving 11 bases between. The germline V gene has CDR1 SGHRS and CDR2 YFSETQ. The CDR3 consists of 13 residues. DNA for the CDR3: TGCGCCAGCAGCCTAGGACAGTTCTATGGCTACACCTTC. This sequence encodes CASSLGQFYGYTF.

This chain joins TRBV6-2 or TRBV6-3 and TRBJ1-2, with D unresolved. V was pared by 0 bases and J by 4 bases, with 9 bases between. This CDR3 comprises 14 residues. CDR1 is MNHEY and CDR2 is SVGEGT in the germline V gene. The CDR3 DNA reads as TGTGCCAGCAGTTACTCTACTGTCGGCTATGGCTACACCTTC. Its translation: CASSYSTVGYGYTF.

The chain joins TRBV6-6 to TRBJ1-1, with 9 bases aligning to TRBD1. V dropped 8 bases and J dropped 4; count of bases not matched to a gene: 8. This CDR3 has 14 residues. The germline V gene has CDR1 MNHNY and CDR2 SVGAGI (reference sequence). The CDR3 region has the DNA TGTGCCAGCGGACCGGACAGGGGATTCACTGAAGCTTTCTTT. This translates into CASGPDRGFTEAFF.

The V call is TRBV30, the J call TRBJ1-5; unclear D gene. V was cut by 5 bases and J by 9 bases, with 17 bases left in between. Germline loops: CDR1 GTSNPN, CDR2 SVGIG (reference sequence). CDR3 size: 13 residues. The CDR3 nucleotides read TGTGCCTGGGGAGGAGCAGGCGGGTCGCCCCAGCATTTT. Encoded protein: CAWGGAGGSPQHF.

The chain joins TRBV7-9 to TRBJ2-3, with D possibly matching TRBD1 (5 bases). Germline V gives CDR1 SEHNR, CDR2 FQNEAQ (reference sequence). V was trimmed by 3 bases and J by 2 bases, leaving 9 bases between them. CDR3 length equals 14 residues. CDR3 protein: CASSLPGPTDTQYF. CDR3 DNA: TGTGCCAGCAGCTTGCCAGGGCCCACAGATACGCAGTATTTT.

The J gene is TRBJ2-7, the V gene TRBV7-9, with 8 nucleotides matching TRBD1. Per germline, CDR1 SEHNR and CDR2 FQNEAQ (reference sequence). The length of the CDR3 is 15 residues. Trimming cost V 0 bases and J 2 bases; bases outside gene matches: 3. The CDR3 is CASSLAVDRAYEQYF. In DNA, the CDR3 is TGTGCCAGCAGCTTAGCGGTGGACAGGGCCTACGAGCAGTACTTC.

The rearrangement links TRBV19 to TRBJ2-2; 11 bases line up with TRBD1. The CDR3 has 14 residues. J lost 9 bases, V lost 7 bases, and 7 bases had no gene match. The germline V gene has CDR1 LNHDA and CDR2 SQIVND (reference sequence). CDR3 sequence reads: CASTRDRGSRELFF. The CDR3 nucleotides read TGTGCCAGTACCCGGGACAGGGGGTCTAGGGAGCTGTTTTTT. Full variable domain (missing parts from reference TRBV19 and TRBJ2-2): DGGITQSPKYLFRKEGQNVTLSCEQNLNHDAMYWYRQDPGQGLRLIYYSQIVNDFQKGDIAEGYSVSREKKESFPLTVTSAQKNPTAFYLCASTRDRGSRELFFGEGSRLTVL.

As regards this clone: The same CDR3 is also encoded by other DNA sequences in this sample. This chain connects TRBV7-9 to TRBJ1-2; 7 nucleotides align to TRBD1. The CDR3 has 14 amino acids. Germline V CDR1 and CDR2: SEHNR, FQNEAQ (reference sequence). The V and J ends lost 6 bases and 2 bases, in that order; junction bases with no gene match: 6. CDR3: CASSFDRVNYGYTF. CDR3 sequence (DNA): TGTGCCAGCAGTTTCGACAGGGTAAACTATGGCTACACCTTC.

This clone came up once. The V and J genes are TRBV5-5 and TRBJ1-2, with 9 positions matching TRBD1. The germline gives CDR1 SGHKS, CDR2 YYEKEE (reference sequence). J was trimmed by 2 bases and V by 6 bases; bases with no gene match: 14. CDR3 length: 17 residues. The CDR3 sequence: CASIDTGTGIRNYGYTF. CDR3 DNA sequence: TGTGCCAGCATCGACACCGGGACAGGGATTCGAAACTATGGCTACACCTTC.

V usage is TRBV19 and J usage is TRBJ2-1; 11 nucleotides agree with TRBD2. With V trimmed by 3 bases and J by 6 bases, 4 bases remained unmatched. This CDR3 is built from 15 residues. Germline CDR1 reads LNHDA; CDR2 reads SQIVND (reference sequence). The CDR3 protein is CASSIRLAGINEQFF. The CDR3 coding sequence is TGTGCCAGTAGTATTCGACTAGCGGGGATCAATGAGCAGTTCTTC. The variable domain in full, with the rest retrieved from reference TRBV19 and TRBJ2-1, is DGGITQSPKYLFRKEGQNVTLSCEQNLNHDAMYWYRQDPGQGLRLIYYSQIVNDFQKGDIAEGYSVSREKKESFPLTVTSAQKNPTAFYLCASSIRLAGINEQFFGPGTRLTVL.

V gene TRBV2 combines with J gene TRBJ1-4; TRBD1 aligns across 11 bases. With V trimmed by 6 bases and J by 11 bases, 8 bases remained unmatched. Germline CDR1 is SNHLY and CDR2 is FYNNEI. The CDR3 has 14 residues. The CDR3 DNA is TGTGCCAGCAGCGGACAGGGGGCAGTGGGTAAACTGTTTTTT. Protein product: CASSGQGAVGKLFF.

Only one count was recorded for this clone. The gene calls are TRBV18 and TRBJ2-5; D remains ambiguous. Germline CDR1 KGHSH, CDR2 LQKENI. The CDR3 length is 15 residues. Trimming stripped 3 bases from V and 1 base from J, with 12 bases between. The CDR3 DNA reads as TGTGCCAGCTCACCGATAGACGGGTTCCAAGAGACCCAGTACTTC. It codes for CASSPIDGFQETQYF.

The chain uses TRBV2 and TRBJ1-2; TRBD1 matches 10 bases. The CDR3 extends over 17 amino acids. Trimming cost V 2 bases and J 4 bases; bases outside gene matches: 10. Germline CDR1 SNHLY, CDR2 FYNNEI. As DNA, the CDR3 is TGTGCCAGCAGTGAAACTCCGGGGACAGGGGTAGCCTATGGCTACACCTTC. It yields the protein CASSETPGTGVAYGYTF.

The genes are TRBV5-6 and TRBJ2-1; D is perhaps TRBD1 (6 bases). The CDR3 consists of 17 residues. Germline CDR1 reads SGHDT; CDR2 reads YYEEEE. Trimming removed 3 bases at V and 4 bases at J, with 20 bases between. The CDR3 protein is CASSWGSTGRPYNEQFF. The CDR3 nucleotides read TGTGCCAGCAGCTGGGGGTCGACAGGAAGACCGTACAATGAGCAGTTCTTC.

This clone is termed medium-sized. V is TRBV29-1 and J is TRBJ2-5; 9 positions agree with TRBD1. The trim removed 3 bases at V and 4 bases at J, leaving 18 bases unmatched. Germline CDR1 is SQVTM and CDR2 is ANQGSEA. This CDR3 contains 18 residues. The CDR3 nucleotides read TGCAGCGTTGATCGTTTCTCGACAGGGGGATTTTGGCGAGAGACCCAGTACTTC. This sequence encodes CSVDRFSTGGFWRETQYF.

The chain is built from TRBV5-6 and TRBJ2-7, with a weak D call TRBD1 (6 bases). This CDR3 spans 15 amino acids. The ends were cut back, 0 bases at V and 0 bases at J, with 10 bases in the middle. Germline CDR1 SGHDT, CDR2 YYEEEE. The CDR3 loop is CASSLAGQFSYEQYF. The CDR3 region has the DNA TGTGCCAGCAGCTTGGCTGGACAGTTCTCCTACGAGCAGTACTTC.

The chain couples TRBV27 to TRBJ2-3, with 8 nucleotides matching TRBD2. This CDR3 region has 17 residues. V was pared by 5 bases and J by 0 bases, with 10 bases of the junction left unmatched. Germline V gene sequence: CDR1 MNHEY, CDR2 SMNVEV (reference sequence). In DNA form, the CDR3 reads TGTGCCAGCAGTGCCCAAATAGCGGGGCGGAGCACAGATACGCAGTATTTT. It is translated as CASSAQIAGRSTDTQYF.